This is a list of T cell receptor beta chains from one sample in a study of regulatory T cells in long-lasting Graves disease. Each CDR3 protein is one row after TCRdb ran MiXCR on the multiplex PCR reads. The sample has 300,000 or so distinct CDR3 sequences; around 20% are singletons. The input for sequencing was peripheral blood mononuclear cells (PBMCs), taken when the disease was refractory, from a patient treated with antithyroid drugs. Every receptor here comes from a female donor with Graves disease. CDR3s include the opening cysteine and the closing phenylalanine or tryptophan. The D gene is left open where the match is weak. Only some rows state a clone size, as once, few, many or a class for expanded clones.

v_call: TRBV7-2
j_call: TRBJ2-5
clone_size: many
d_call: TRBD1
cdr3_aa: CASSLNRGRLETQYF
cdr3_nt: TGTGCCAGCAGCTTAAACAGGGGGCGCTTAGAGACCCAGTACTTC

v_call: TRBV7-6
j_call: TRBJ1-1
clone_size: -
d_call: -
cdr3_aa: CASSRGEGEAFF
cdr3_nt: TGTGCCAGCAGTCGGGGGGAGGGTGAAGCTTTCTTT

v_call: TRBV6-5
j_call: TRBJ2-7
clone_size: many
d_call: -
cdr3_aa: CASSYSPSYQGEQYF
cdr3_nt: TGTGCCAGCAGTTACTCGCCCTCGTACCAGGGGGAGCAGTACTTC

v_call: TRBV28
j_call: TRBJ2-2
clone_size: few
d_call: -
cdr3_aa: CASQPTNTGELFF
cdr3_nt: TGTGCCAGCCAACCGACGAACACCGGGGAGCTGTTTTTT

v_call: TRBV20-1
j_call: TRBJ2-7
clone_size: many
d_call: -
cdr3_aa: CSARPPGGQYF
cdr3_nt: TGCAGTGCTCGACCCCCCGGAGGCCAGTACTTC

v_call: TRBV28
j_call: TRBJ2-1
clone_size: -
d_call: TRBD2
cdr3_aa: CASSPTSGGPFNEQFF
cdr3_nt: TGTGCCAGCAGTCCAACTAGCGGAGGGCCGTTCAATGAGCAGTTCTTC

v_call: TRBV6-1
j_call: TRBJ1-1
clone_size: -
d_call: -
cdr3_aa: CASILGGYGTEAFF
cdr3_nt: TGTGCCAGCATACTCGGGGGGTATGGAACTGAAGCTTTCTTT

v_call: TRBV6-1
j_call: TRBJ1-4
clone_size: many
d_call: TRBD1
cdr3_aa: CASRTTGRELFF
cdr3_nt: TGTGCCAGCAGGACGACAGGGAGAGAACTGTTTTTT

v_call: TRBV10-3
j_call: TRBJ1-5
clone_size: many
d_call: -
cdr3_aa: CASHSGRTNQPQHF
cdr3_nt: TGTGCCTCGCACTCGGGGCGGACCAATCAGCCCCAGCATTTT

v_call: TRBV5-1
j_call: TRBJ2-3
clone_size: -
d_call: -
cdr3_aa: CASSSPPLTDTQYF
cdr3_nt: TGCGCCAGCAGCTCTCCTCCCCTCACAGATACGCAGTATTTT

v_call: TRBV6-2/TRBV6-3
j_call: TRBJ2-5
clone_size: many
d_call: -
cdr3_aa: CASRTTPGETQYF
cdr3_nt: TGTGCCAGCAGAACGACCCCTGGGGAGACCCAGTACTTC

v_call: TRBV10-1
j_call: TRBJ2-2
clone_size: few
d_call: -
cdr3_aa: CASSESPRGTGELFF
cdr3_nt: TGCGCCAGCAGTGAGAGCCCGAGGGGGACCGGGGAGCTGTTTTTT

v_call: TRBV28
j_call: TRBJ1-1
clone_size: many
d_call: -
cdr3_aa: CASSTGKMNTEAFF
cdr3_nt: TGTGCCAGCAGTACGGGGAAGATGAACACTGAAGCTTTCTTT

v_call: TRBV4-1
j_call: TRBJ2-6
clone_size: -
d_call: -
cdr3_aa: CASSQVWRSGANVLTF
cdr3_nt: TGCGCCAGCAGCCAAGTTTGGCGCTCTGGGGCCAACGTCCTGACTTTC

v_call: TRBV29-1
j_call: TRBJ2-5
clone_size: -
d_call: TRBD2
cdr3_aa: CSGTSGQETQYF
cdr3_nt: TGCAGCGGAACTAGCGGCCAAGAGACCCAGTACTTC

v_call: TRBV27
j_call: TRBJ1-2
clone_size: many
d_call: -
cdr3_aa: CASSLRSGHLNYGYTF
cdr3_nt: TGTGCCAGCAGTTTACGGTCGGGACATCTAAACTATGGCTACACCTTC

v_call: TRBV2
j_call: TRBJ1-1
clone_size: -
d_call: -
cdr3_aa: CASSTPVGAGVVSEAFF
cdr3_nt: TGTGCCAGCAGTACACCCGTCGGGGCAGGGGTGGTCTCTGAAGCTTTCTTT

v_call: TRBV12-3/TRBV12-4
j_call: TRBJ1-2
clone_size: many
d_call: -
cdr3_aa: CASSGEVALLDHYTF
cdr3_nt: TGTGCCAGCAGTGGGGAAGTTGCGCTTCTCGACCACTACACCTTC

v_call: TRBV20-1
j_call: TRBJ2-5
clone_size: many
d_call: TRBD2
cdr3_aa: CSAGGGAGETQYF
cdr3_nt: TGCAGTGCCGGCGGGGGGGCTGGGGAGACCCAGTACTTC

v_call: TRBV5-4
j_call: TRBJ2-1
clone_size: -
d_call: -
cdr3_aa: CASSVRTGTLTKQFF
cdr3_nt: TGTGCCAGCAGCGTAAGGACCGGGACCCTAACCAAGCAGTTCTTC

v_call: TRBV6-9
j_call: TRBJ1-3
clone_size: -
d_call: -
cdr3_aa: CASSSVFSSSGNTIYF
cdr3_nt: TGTGCCAGCAGTTCTGTCTTTTCGTCCTCTGGAAACACCATATATTTT

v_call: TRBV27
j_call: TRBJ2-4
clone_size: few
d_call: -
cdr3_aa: CASSLSSGSVAKNIQYF
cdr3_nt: TGTGCCAGCAGTTTATCAAGTGGGAGTGTGGCCAAAAACATTCAGTACTTC

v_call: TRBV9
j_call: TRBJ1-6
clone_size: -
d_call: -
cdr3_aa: CASSVGWGNSPLHF
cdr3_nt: TGTGCCAGCAGCGTAGGTTGGGGCAATTCACCCCTCCACTTT

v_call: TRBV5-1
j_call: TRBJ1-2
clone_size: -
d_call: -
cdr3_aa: CASRIQLGYGYTF
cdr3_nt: TGCGCCAGCAGGATTCAACTAGGGTATGGCTACACCTTC

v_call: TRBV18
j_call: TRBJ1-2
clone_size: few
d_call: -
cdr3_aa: CASSSGQANYGYTF
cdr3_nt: TGTGCCAGCTCATCAGGGCAAGCTAACTATGGCTACACCTTC

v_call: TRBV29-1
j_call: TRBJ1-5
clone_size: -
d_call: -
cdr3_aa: CSVARDKNQPQHF
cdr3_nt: TGCAGCGTTGCCAGGGACAAGAATCAGCCCCAGCATTTT

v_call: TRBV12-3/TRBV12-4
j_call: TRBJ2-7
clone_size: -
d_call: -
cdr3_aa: CASSLEQGISYEQYF
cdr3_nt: TGTGCCAGCAGTTTAGAGCAGGGCATCTCCTACGAGCAGTACTTC

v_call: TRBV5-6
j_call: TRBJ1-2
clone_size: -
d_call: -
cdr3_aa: CASSPWSAEDDLKGYTF
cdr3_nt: TGTGCCAGCAGCCCTTGGAGTGCAGAGGACGACCTGAAGGGCTACACCTTC

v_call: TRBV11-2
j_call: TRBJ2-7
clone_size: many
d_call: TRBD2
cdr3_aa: CASSLPSGTTYEQYF
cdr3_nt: TGTGCCAGCAGCTTACCTAGCGGGACGACCTACGAGCAGTACTTC

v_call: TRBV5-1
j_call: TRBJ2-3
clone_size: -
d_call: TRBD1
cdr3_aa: CASMGTGRPSTDTQYF
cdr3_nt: TGCGCCAGCATGGGGACAGGACGCCCTAGCACAGATACGCAGTATTTT

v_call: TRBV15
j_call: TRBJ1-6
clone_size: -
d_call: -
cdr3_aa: CATSRSGGVGYSPLHF
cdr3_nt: TGTGCCACCAGCAGATCGGGCGGTGTGGGGTATTCACCCCTCCACTTT

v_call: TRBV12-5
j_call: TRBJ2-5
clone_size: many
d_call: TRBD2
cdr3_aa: CASGLVIAGGRETQYF
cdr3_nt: TGTGCTAGTGGTTTGGTAATAGCGGGAGGGCGTGAGACCCAGTACTTC

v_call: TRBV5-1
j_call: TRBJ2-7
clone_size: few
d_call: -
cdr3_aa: CASSPSGVYEQYF
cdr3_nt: TGCGCCAGCTCCCCGTCAGGGGTGTACGAGCAGTACTTC

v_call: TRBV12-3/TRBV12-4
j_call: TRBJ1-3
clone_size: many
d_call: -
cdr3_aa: CASSPSGFAGGNTIYF
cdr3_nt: TGTGCCAGCAGTCCCAGCGGATTCGCGGGGGGAAACACCATATATTTT

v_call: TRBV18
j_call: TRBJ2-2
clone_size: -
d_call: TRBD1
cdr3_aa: CASSPRLVDRGSAGELFF
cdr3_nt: TGTGCCAGCTCACCACGCCTGGTGGACAGGGGTTCGGCCGGGGAGCTGTTTTTT

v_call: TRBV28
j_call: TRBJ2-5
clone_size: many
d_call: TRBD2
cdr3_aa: CASTPWGGEETQYF
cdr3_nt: TGTGCCAGCACCCCATGGGGGGGAGAAGAGACCCAGTACTTC